The clone carrying this T cell receptor beta chain has a handful of counts. The sample originates from a study of T cells in Graves' hyperthyroidism and ophthalmopathy. CDR1 and CDR2 (germline): DFQATT, SNEGSKA (reference sequence). Trimming stripped 1 base from V and 6 bases from J, with 13 bases between. This CDR3 is built from 14 residues. Template material for amplifying TCR beta CDR3 regions consisted of RNA transcripts. A set of HTBI primers served as the primers for a first-round RT-PCR of the TCR CDR3. TCRdb called the multiplex PCR reads again in MiXCR, with one record for every CDR3 protein. The repertoire holds 500,000 to 600,000 distinct CDR3 sequences, with about 20% as singletons.

The sequence came from a man between 40 and 49 years old with Graves' ophthalmopathy. The sample comprised blood. This chain links TRBV20-1 with TRBJ1-5; D may be TRBD1 (5 bases). The CDR3 nucleotides are TGCAGTGCTAGAGGGGGGGGAATTGGTCAGCCCCAGCATTTT. It specifies CSARGGGIGQPQHF.